Described below is a single T cell receptor beta chain sequence and its context. Produced via immunoSEQ multiplex PCR; TCRdb's table is partial and in-frame only. The data hold more than 45,000 clones, with around 90% observed a single time. The germline gives CDR1 LGHNA, CDR2 YNFKEQ. V gave up 0 bases and J gave up 4 bases, with 4 bases separating them. This CDR3 contains 13 residues. The data originate from a study of T cell changes during pregnancy in multiple sclerosis. The sequenced sample was CD4+ T cells from peripheral blood mononuclear cells, obtained in the second trimester of pregnancy. This receptor was identified in a female donor with multiple sclerosis, enrolled in a pregnancy study. The chain recombines TRBV4-2 with TRBJ1-3; D gene uncertain. The CDR3 reads CASSQERGNTIYF. DNA for the CDR3: TGTGCCAGCAGCCAAGAGAGAGGAAACACCATATATTTT.